The clone carrying this TCR beta chain came up many times. Its target is unknown. One entry per CDR3 protein, called by TCRdb with MiXCR from the multiplex PCR reads. The repertoire consists of about 110,000 distinct CDR3 sequences, with roughly 33% occurring once and the leading ten covering around 5.9%. Trimming removed 4 bases from V and 0 bases from J; junction bases left unmatched: 7. From germline, CDR1 is MDHEN and CDR2 SYDVKM. This CDR3 comprises 16 residues. This sample stems from a study of breast tumors, draining lymph nodes, adjacent tissues. General study findings and limits: Tumor and nontumor repertoires were significantly more similar in luminal-like than in basal-like breast cancer. Findings are consistent with lymph node origin and intratumoral expansion of most tumor T cells.

Breast cancer patients provided tissue from their axillary draining lymph nodes. Material for sequencing was axillary lymph node tissue. V usage is TRBV28 and J usage is TRBJ2-7; 9 bases fit TRBD1. This sequence originates from a female donor with breast cancer. Some clones in this sample may be carry-over from other donors' samples. The CDR3 DNA reads TGTGCCAGCAGTTCTTCCGGGACAGGGAGCTCCTACGAGCAGTACTTC. This gives the protein CASSSSGTGSSYEQYF.